The sequence of this T cell receptor (beta chain) was determined in a study of cytomegalovirus exposure and HLA in healthy donors. Study-wide background: Approximately 85 million unique TCRs from HLA-typed donors were held in an early data release.

Trimming cost V 2 bases and J 3 bases, with 11 bases left between them. The CDR3 sequence is 14 residues long. Per the germline V gene, CDR1 is LNHDA and CDR2 is SQIVND (reference sequence). Details on this clone: No antigen is known for it.

Study-level results: Cytomegalovirus-associated status was assigned to approximately 160 TCR beta chains.

This PCR relied on a set of 60 Vbeta primers and 13 Jbeta primers. Libraries were prepared by immunoSEQ multiplex PCR; TCRdb keeps only in-frame clonotypes and omits some of them. The sample carries over 150,000 clones, more than 75% recorded once. The V call is TRBV19, the J call TRBJ2-7; D remains unclear. This receptor was taken from a man aged 18-30 years in good health and CMV-seropositive. Sequencing was done on a sample of PBMCs. The CDR3 nucleotides are TGTGCCAGTAGTATATCGGCAGGTATCTACGAGCAGTACTTC. This codes for CASSISAGIYEQYF.